This T cell receptor (beta chain) was sequenced for a study of blood T cell repertoires in COVID-19. Per the original data handling: Reference gene primer amplification gave estimated nucleated cell counts. Sequencing used immunoSEQ multiplex PCR; TCRdb keeps in-frame clones, though not all of them. That table furnishes V, J and clone size, whereas the DNA furnished D and trimming. The sample lists about 190,000 clones; 84% were seen once. Trimming at V came to 4 bases and at J to 5 bases, leaving 3 bases not matched to a gene. This CDR3 comprises 14 residues. Germline V gives CDR1 SGHKS, CDR2 YYEKEE (reference sequence). Categorization into cohorts depended on clinical history that participants reported.

This sequence was found in a woman aged 30 to 39 who had recovered from COVID-19. The gene calls are TRBV5-5 and TRBJ2-3, with 11 bases aligning to TRBD2. The specimen was PBMCs or T cells enriched from blood (not recorded which). CDR3 coding DNA: TGTGCCAGCAGCACACTAGCGGGAGAAGATACGCAGTATTTT. Translation: CASSTLAGEDTQYF.